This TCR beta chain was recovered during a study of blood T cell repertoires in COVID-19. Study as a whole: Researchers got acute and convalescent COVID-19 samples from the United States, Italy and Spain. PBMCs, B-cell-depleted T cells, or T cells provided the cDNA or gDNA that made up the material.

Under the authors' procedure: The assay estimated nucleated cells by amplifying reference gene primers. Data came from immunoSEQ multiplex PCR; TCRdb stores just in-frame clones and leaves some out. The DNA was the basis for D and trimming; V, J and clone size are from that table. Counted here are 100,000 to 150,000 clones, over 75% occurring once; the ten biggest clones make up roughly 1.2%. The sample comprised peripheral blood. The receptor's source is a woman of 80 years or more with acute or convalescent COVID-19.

For the CDR3, the DNA is TGTGCCAGCAGCTTCGCCGGGACAGGGGGCTTTCAGCCCCAGCATTTT. Amino acid sequence: CASSFAGTGGFQPQHF. The chain joins TRBV7-9 to TRBJ1-5, with 12 bases lining up with TRBD1. Losses at the gene ends were 3 bases for V and 6 bases for J; bases not matched to a gene: 6. The CDR3 is 16 residues long. CDR1 and CDR2 from the germline V gene are SEHNR and FQNEAQ (reference sequence).